The 18 T cell receptor beta chains in this list originate from one sample, sequenced in a study of metastatic and nonmetastatic thyroid tumors. Using MiXCR, TCRdb re-called clones from the PCR reads. The sample holds approximately 38,000 clones, about 33% seen once. Treatment of any kind had been given to no patient before thyroid surgery. Source material: tumor tissue. The receptors come from a female donor with papillary thyroid cancer or a benign thyroid nodule (not recorded which). Some clones in this sample may be carry-over from other donors' samples.

This clone was seen ten or more times. The gene calls are TRBV12-3 or TRBV12-4 and TRBJ1-1, with TRBD1 matching 9 bases. The trim removed 8 bases at V and 6 bases at J, leaving 19 bases unmatched. The CDR3 has 17 amino acids. The CDR3 coding sequence is TGTGCCAGCCGGGACAGGGAATTCGGGGCTGGGCAGGCTGAAGCTTTCTTT. Translated, it gives CASRDREFGAGQAEAFF.

This clone was counted a few times. This chain uses TRBV2 with TRBJ2-7; no clear D. V gave up 11 bases and J gave up 2 bases, with 16 bases separating them. The V gene's germline CDR1 is SNHLY and CDR2 FYNNEI. The CDR3 runs 13 residues. CDR3 bases: TGTGCCGGGCAGTACGTGGGTCCCTACGAGCAGTACTTC. Translating gives CAGQYVGPYEQYF.

The count of this clone is one. The J gene is TRBJ1-6, the V gene TRBV5-1; 7 bases fit TRBD1. Germline V gene sequence: CDR1 SGHRS, CDR2 YFSETQ. The CDR3 runs to 16 residues. With V trimmed by 1 base and J by 5 bases, 6 bases remained unmatched. Here the CDR3 reads CASSLFPGGDNSPLHF. For the CDR3, the DNA is TGCGCCAGCAGCTTGTTTCCAGGGGGGGATAATTCACCCCTCCACTTT.

The J gene is TRBJ2-3, the V gene TRBV20-1; TRBD2 matches 13 bases. Germline-derived CDR1 and CDR2 are DFQATT and SNEGSKA (reference sequence). Unmatched junction bases numbered 10, after V lost 6 bases and J lost 7 bases. The length of the CDR3 is 15 residues. The CDR3 coding sequence is TGCAGTGCCCTAAAACTAGCGGGAGGGCCATATACGCAGTATTTT. Translating it yields CSALKLAGGPYTQYF.

This sequence joins TRBV27 and TRBJ2-2; D is uncertain. Looked up from germline, CDR1 is MNHEY and CDR2 is SMNVEV (reference sequence). The CDR3 has 15 residues. V shed 1 base and J shed 4 bases, with 10 bases lying between them. CDR3 sequence: CASSLLTGLTGELFF. As DNA, the CDR3 is TGTGCCAGCAGTTTATTGACGGGTCTCACCGGGGAGCTGTTTTTT.

This chain connects TRBV20-1 to TRBJ2-7; 13 bases fit TRBD2. J lost 2 bases, V lost 4 bases, and 5 bases had no gene match. Looked up from germline, CDR1 is DFQATT and CDR2 is SNEGSKA (reference sequence). The CDR3 totals 15 residues. Here the CDR3 DNA reads TGCAGTGCTAAACGGACTAGCGGGAGCCCCTACGAGCAGTACTTC. The encoded protein is CSAKRTSGSPYEQYF.

The rearrangement joins TRBV20-1 to TRBJ1-1; D gene uncertain. V was trimmed by 4 bases and J by 1 base, leaving 7 bases between them. From germline, CDR1 is DFQATT and CDR2 SNEGSKA (reference sequence). The CDR3 sequence is 12 residues long. CDR3 bases: TGCAGTGCTATGGCACCGAACACTGAAGCTTTCTTT. This encodes CSAMAPNTEAFF.

This clone was counted only a few times. The chain links TRBV6-2 or TRBV6-3 to TRBJ2-7; D not certain. Trimming left V 8 bases short and J 6 bases short, with 11 bases between. The CDR3 is 11 amino acids. Germline V gene sequence: CDR1 MNHEY, CDR2 SVGEGT. CDR3 loop: CASGWVGEQYF. CDR3 nucleotide sequence: TGTGCCAGCGGGTGGGTCGGCGAGCAGTACTTC.

Notes on this clone: A much bigger clone sits one base away, suggesting this may be a read error. The DNA is omitted, as the CDR3 cannot be located on it reliably, and the CDR3 follows TCRdb's listing. The sample holds other DNA sequences that translate to the same CDR3. The chain links TRBV7-3 to TRBJ2-3; the D call of TRBD2 is as the table states it, not checked on the DNA. The CDR3 length equals 16 residues, ends included. Germline values: CDR1 SGHTA, CDR2 FQGTGA. CDR3 amino acids: CASSPVAGGTTDTQYF.

The chain couples TRBV6-1 to TRBJ2-7; a weak D match, TRBD1 (6 bases). V lost 2 bases and J lost 5, with 16 bases in between. The CDR3 consists of 15 residues. Germline V gene sequence: CDR1 MNHNS, CDR2 SASEGT. The CDR3 spells CASSEPGTPTNEQYF. Written as DNA, the CDR3 is TGTGCCAGCAGTGAACCGGGGACACCCACTAACGAGCAGTACTTC.

To note about this clone: The junction differs from germline at one of its ends, possibly a read error. The chain links TRBV5-4 to TRBJ1-1; TRBD1 is a possible D gene (5 bases). The CDR3 has 14 amino acids. Germline V CDR1 and CDR2: SGHNT, YYREEE (reference sequence). The CDR3: CASSLGGRATEAFF. The CDR3 DNA reads TGCGCCAGCAGCTTGGGGGGAAGGGCCACTGAAGCTTTCTTT.

This clone was recorded a few times. V is TRBV6-1 and J is TRBJ2-1; 11 bases line up with TRBD2. Trimming took 4 bases from V and 5 from J; bases not matched to a gene: 4. There are 15 residues in the CDR3. CDR1 MNHNS and CDR2 SASEGT come from the germline V gene. The CDR3 spells CASSAGTSGNNEQFF. CDR3 nucleotides: TGTGCCAGCAGTGCCGGGACTAGCGGAAACAATGAGCAGTTCTTC.

This clone has only a few counts. Distinct nucleotide sequences in the sample also encode this CDR3. The chain has TRBV6-1 and TRBJ1-2, with 12 positions matching TRBD1. V was clipped by 5 bases and J by 8 bases; unmatched bases: 9. CDR3 size: 15 residues. Germline CDR1 and CDR2: MNHNS and SASEGT. This chain's CDR3 is CASSQTWDRGQGYTF. The CDR3 DNA reads as TGTGCCAGCAGTCAAACGTGGGACAGGGGGCAAGGCTACACCTTC.

In its sample, this clone was seen a few times. The gene calls are TRBV6-1 and TRBJ2-2, with TRBD2 as a possible D gene (7 bases). The V and J ends lost 1 base and 4 bases respectively, with 16 bases between them. This CDR3 spans 17 amino acids. Germline V gene sequence: CDR1 MNHNS, CDR2 SASEGT. The CDR3 region is CASSEGPGRGPTGELFF. DNA of the CDR3: TGTGCCAGCAGTGAAGGGCCGGGGCGGGGGCCCACCGGGGAGCTGTTTTTT.

This rearrangement joins TRBV28 to TRBJ1-3; no definite D call. V was pared by 5 bases and J by 2 bases, with 7 bases between. The CDR3 consists of 13 residues. Germline CDR1 and CDR2: MDHEN and SYDVKM. In DNA form, the CDR3 reads TGTGCCAGCAGTCCCGGGGCTGGAAACACCATATATTTT. Its translation is CASSPGAGNTIYF.

This clone came up once. The chain recombines TRBV20-1 with TRBJ2-1, with 7 bases matching TRBD2. The ends lost 4 bases at V and 2 bases at J; junction bases unmatched: 2. The CDR3 runs to 13 residues. Germline assignment: CDR1 DFQATT and CDR2 SNEGSKA (reference sequence). In nucleotides, the CDR3 is TGCAGTGCTATAGGACTAGCCTACAATGAGCAGTTCTTC. As protein: CSAIGLAYNEQFF.

This sequence joins TRBV6-5 and TRBJ2-1; the D is unclear. V gave up 0 bases and J gave up 4 bases, with 7 bases separating them. The CDR3 covers 14 residues. The germline V gene encodes CDR1 MNHEY and CDR2 SVGAGI. The CDR3 loop is CASSYSRLYNEQFF. CDR3 nucleotide sequence: TGTGCCAGCAGTTACTCGAGGCTTTACAATGAGCAGTTCTTC.

The gene calls are TRBV10-2 and TRBJ1-6; 9 bases are a match to TRBD1. With V trimmed by 2 bases and J by 5 bases, 7 bases remained unmatched. The CDR3 consists of 17 residues. The V gene's germline CDR1 is WSHSY and CDR2 SAAADI. The CDR3 region has the DNA TGCGCCAGCAGTGAGACCGGGACAGGGCGAAATAATTCACCCCTCCACTTT. Its protein product is CASSETGTGRNNSPLHF.